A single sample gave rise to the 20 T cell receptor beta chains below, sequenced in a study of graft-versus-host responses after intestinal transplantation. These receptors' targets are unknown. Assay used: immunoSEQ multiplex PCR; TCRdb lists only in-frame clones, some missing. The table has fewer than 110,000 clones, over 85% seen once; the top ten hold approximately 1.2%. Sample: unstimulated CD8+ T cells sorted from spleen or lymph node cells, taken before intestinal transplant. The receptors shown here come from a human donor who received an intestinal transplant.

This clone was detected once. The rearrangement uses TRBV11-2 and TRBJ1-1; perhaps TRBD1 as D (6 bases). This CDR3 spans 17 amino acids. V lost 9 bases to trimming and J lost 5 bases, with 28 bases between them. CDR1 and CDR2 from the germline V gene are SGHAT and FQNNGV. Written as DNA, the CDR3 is TGTGCCAGTAGCCCTTGGGGGGGCGCTGGGAAGTGGACTGAAGCTTTCTTT. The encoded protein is CASSPWGGAGKWTEAFF.

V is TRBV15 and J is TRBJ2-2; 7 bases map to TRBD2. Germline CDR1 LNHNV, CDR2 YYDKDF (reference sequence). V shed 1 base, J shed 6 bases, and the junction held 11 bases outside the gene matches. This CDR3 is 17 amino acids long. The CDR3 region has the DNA TGTGCCACCAGCAGAGTCGGTAGCGGGCACTCCGCCGGGGAGCTGTTTTTT. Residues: CATSRVGSGHSAGELFF.

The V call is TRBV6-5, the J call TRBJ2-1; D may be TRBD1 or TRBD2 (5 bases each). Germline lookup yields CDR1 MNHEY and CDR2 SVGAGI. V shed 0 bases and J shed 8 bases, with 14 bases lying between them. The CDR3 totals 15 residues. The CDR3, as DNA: TGTGCCAGCAGTTACTCTCTCGGGGCCGGGTATGAGCAGTTCTTC. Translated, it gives CASSYSLGAGYEQFF.

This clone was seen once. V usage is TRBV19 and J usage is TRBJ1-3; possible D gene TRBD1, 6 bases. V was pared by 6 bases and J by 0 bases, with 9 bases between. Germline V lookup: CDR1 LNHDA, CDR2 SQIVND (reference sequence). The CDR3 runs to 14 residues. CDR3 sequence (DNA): TGTGCCAGTAGAGGACAGATCTCTGGAAACACCATATATTTT. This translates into CASRGQISGNTIYF. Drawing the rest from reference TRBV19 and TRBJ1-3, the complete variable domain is DGGITQSPKYLFRKEGQNVTLSCEQNLNHDAMYWYRQDPGQGLRLIYYSQIVNDFQKGDIAEGYSVSREKKESFPLTVTSAQKNPTAFYLCASRGQISGNTIYFGEGSWLTVV.

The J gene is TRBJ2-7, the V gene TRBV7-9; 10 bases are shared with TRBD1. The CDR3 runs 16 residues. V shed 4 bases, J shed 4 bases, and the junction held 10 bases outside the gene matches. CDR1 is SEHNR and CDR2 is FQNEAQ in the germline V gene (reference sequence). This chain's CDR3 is CASSSTDRGTSYEQYF. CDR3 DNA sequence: TGTGCCAGCAGCTCCACGGACAGGGGGACATCTTACGAGCAGTACTTC.

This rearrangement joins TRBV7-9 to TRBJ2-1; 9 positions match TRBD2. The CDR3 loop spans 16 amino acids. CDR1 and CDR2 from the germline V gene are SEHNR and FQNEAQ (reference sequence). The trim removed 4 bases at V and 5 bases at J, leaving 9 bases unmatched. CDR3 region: CASSSETSGDNNEQFF. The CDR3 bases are TGTGCCAGCAGCTCCGAGACTAGCGGAGACAACAATGAGCAGTTCTTC.

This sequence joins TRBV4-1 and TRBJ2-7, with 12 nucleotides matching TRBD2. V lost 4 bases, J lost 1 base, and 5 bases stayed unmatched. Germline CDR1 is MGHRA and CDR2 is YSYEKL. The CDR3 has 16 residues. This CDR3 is CASSPLAGGLSYEQYF. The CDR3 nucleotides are TGCGCCAGCAGCCCACTAGCGGGGGGTTTATCCTACGAGCAGTACTTC.

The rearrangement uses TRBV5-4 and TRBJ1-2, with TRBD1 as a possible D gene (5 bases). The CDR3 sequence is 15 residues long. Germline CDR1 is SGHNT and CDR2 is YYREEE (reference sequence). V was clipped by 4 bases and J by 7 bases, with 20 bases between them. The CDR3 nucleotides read TGTGCCAGCAGCCGGGACGGGACCCAGGACTTTGGCTACACCTTC. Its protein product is CASSRDGTQDFGYTF.

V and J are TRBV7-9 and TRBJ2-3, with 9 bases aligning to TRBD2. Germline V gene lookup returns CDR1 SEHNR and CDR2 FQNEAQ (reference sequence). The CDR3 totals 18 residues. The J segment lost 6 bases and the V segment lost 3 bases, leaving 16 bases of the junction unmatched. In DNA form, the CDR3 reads TGTGCCAGCAGCTTCGGACTAGCGTCTAACCCGAGAGGGGATACGCAGTATTTT. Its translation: CASSFGLASNPRGDTQYF. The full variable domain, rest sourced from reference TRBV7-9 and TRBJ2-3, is DTGVSQNPRHKITKRGQNVTFRCDPISEHNRLYWYRQTLGQGPEFLTYFQNEAQLEKSRLLSDRFSAERPKGSFSTLEIQRTEQGDSAMYLCASSFGLASNPRGDTQYFGPGTRLTVL.

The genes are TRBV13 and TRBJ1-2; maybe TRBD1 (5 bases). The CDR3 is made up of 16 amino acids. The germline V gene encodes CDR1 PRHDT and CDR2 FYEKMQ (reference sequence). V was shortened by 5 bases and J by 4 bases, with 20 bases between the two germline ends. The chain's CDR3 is CASSQGGADIFYGYTF. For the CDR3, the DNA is TGTGCCAGCAGCCAAGGAGGGGCCGATATTTTCTATGGCTACACCTTC.

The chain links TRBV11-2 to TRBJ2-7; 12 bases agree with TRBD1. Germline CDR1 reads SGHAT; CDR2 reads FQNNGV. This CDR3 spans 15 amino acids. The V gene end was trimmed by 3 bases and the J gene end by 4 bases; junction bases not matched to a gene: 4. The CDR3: CASSLGQGALYEQYF. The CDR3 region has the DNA TGTGCCAGCAGCTTGGGACAGGGGGCCCTATACGAGCAGTACTTC.

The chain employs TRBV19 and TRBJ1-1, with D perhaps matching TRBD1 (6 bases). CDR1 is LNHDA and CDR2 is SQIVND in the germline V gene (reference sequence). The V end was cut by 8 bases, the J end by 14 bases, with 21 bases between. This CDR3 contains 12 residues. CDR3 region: CASAQGISGVFF. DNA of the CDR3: TGTGCCAGTGCCCAGGGGATAAGTGGGGTCTTCTTT.

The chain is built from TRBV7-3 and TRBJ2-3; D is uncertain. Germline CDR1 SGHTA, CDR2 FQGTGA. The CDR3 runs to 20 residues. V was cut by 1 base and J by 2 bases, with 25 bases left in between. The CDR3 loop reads CASSLKGGQPTDPITDTQYF. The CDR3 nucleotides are TGTGCCAGCAGCTTAAAAGGTGGGCAGCCAACAGACCCAATCACAGATACGCAGTATTTT.

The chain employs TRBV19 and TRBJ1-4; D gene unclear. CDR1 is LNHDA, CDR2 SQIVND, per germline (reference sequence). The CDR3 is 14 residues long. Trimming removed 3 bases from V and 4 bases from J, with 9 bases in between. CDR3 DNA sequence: TGTGCCAGTAGTATGATCCTTCTTAATGAAAAACTGTTTTTT. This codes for CASSMILLNEKLFF.

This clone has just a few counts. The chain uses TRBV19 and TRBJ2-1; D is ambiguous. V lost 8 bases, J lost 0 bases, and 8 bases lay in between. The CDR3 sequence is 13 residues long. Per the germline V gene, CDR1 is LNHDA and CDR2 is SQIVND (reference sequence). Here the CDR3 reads CASAVSSYNEQFF. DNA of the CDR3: TGTGCCAGTGCGGTAAGCTCCTACAATGAGCAGTTCTTC.

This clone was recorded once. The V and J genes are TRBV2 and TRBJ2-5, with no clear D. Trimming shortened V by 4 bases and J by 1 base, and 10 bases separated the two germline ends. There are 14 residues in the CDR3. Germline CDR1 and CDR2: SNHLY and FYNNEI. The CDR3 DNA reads TGTGCCAGCAGTGGCGAAGCGCTCCAAGAGACCCAGTACTTC. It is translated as CASSGEALQETQYF.

CDR3 nucleotide sequence: TGTGCCAGCAGCTTACCTACACGGAGTGGAAACACCATATATTTT. As protein: CASSLPTRSGNTIYF. V is TRBV7-2 and J is TRBJ1-3; D is unresolved. The germline V and J ends were trimmed by 2 bases and 3 bases, with 11 bases remaining between them. Germline V gives CDR1 SGHTA, CDR2 FQGNSA. The CDR3 has 15 amino acids.

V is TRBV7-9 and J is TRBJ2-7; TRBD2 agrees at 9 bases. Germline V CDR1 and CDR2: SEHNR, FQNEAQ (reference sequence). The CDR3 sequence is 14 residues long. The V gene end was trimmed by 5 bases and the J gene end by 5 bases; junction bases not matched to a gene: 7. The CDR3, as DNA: TGTGCCAGCAGCCTACCAGCGGGGGGCCACGAGCAGTACTTC. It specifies CASSLPAGGHEQYF. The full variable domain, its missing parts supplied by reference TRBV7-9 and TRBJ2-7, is DTGVSQNPRHKITKRGQNVTFRCDPISEHNRLYWYRQTLGQGPEFLTYFQNEAQLEKSRLLSDRFSAERPKGSFSTLEIQRTEQGDSAMYLCASSLPAGGHEQYFGPGTRLTVT.

Here the CDR3 reads CASSDTQGYEQYF. The DNA for the CDR3 is TGTGCCAGCAGCGACACTCAGGGCTACGAGCAGTACTTC. The genes are TRBV7-2 and TRBJ2-7, with a possible D match to TRBD1 (5 bases). V was shortened by 5 bases and J by 3 bases, with 11 bases between the two germline ends. This CDR3 comprises 13 residues. From germline, CDR1 is SGHTA and CDR2 FQGNSA.

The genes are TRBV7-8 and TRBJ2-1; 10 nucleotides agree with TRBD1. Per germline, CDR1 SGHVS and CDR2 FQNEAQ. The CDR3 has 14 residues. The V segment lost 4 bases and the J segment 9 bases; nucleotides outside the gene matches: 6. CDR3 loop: CASSSPDRGLEQFF. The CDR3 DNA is TGTGCCAGCAGCTCCCCCGACAGGGGGCTTGAGCAGTTCTTC.